This TCR beta chain was sequenced during a study of blood T cell repertoires in COVID-19. Whole-study context: Sample material is recorded as cDNA or gDNA derived from T cells, B-cell-depleted T cells, or PBMCs.

In the authors' methods: Reference gene primers were amplified, and this amplification served to estimate nucleated cell counts. Profiling relied on immunoSEQ multiplex PCR, and the TCRdb table lists in-frame clones only, not all of them. V, J and clone size were drawn from that table, and D and trimming were deduced from the DNA. The table records nearly 200,000 clones, 80% to 85% of them present only once. Germline V gene sequence: CDR1 SGHTA, CDR2 FQGNSA. The ends were cut back, 6 bases at V and 0 bases at J, with 15 bases in the middle. This CDR3 is 15 amino acids long. The sequence came from a human donor in a cohort sampled during active COVID-19. The material sequenced was peripheral blood. This chain uses TRBV7-2 with TRBJ2-7; tentatively, D is TRBD2 (6 bases). For the CDR3, the DNA is TGTGCCAGCAGTATACCGGGACTCCACTCCTACGAGCAGTACTTC. This sequence encodes CASSIPGLHSYEQYF. Complete variable domain (other parts from reference TRBV7-2 and TRBJ2-7): GAGVSQSPSNKVTEKGKDVELRCDPISGHTALYWYRQSLGQGLEFLIYFQGNSAPDKSGLPSDRFSAERTGGSVSTLTIQRTQQEDSAVYLCASSIPGLHSYEQYFGPGTRLTVT.